The 10 T cell receptor beta chains listed next were all sequenced from one sample in a study of shared T cell receptors in the human thymus. TCRdb's copy holds only in-frame clones and misses some; the assay was immunoSEQ multiplex PCR. The sample yields 550,000 to 800,000 clones, 80% to 90% seen once. The data were also submitted as part of a second study, on human thymus T cells.

Source material: thymocytes. The origin of the receptors is a girl under three years old with a congenital heart defect.

The rearrangement joins TRBV29-1 to TRBJ2-5; tentative D call: TRBD1 (5 bases). V shed 7 bases and J shed 3 bases, with 12 bases lying between them. Germline V gene data show CDR1 as SQVTM and CDR2 as ANQGSEA. The CDR3 extends over 12 amino acids. The CDR3: CSEGHSEETQYF. CDR3 in DNA: TGCAGCGAGGGGCACAGCGAAGAGACCCAGTACTTC.

The rearrangement joins TRBV7-8 to TRBJ2-1; TRBD1 aligns across 7 bases. This CDR3 has 17 amino acids. Germline CDR1 and CDR2: SGHVS and FQNEAQ. Unmatched junction bases numbered 14, after V lost 5 bases and J lost 4 bases. Here the CDR3 DNA reads TGTGCCAGCAGCCCCCAAGGACGACAGGGTCCGTACAATGAGCAGTTCTTC. This translates into CASSPQGRQGPYNEQFF.

V usage is TRBV7-9 and J usage is TRBJ2-3; D is perhaps TRBD1 (5 bases). Between the trimmed V and J ends, which lost 5 bases and 6 bases, there was a span of 15 bases. CDR3 length equals 14 residues. Germline CDR1 SEHNR, CDR2 FQNEAQ (reference sequence). CDR3 sequence: CASSHRQRMDTQYF. The CDR3 DNA is TGTGCCAGCAGCCACCGACAGAGGATGGATACGCAGTATTTT.

V and J are TRBV28 and TRBJ2-7; 12 nucleotides agree with TRBD2. CDR1 and CDR2 from the germline V gene are MDHEN and SYDVKM. There are 18 residues in the CDR3. V was pared by 5 bases and J by 0 bases, with 11 bases of the junction left unmatched. The CDR3 sequence: CASSTSGGQYLSSYEQYF. The CDR3 DNA reads TGTGCCAGCAGTACTAGCGGGGGGCAGTATTTGAGCTCCTACGAGCAGTACTTC.

The V and J genes are TRBV11-2 and TRBJ1-1; possible D gene TRBD1, 5 bases. The CDR3 is 18 residues long. Trimming shortened V by 3 bases and J by 1 base, and 21 bases separated the two germline ends. The germline V gene has CDR1 SGHAT and CDR2 FQNNGV. The CDR3 loop reads CASSLSLVRGDTNTEAFF. In DNA form, the CDR3 reads TGTGCCAGCAGCTTGTCATTAGTCCGGGGGGATACGAACACTGAAGCTTTCTTT.

The V gene is TRBV5-6, the J gene TRBJ1-6; no firm D call. The CDR3 spans 15 residues. With 4 bases removed from V and 7 bases from J, the gap between germline ends came to 15 bases. Germline V gives CDR1 SGHDT, CDR2 YYEEEE. CDR3 bases: TGTGCCAGCAGCCCCAATCGGATCGGGAATTCACCCCTCCACTTT. The encoded protein is CASSPNRIGNSPLHF.

The genes are TRBV7-2 and TRBJ2-1; tentatively, D is TRBD1 (5 bases). CDR3 size: 15 residues. Trimming shortened V by 1 base and J by 8 bases, and 15 bases separated the two germline ends. The germline V gene has CDR1 SGHTA and CDR2 FQGNSA. The CDR3 sequence is CASSLDRSHTHEQFF. The CDR3, as DNA: TGTGCCAGCAGCTTAGACAGGTCCCATACTCATGAGCAGTTCTTC.

The chain uses TRBV12-5 and TRBJ2-1; D not certain. The CDR3 consists of 20 residues. From germline, CDR1 is LGHNT and CDR2 FRNRAP. The V end lost 2 bases, the J end lost 0 bases, and 23 bases lay between the germline ends. CDR3 protein: CASGLSNARLRYDSYNEQFF. CDR3 sequence (DNA): TGTGCTAGTGGTTTGAGTAATGCCCGGCTGAGGTACGACTCCTACAATGAGCAGTTCTTC. Filled out from reference TRBV12-5 and TRBJ2-1, the complete variable domain reads DARVTQTPRHKVTEMGQEVTMRCQPILGHNTVFWYRQTMMQGLELLAYFRNRAPLDDSGMPKDRFSAEMPDATLATLKIQPSEPRDSAVYFCASGLSNARLRYDSYNEQFFGPGTRLTVL.

The chain uses TRBV5-6 and TRBJ1-1; 7 bases fit TRBD1. The J segment lost 0 bases and the V segment lost 0 bases, leaving 5 bases of the junction unmatched. Germline loops: CDR1 SGHDT, CDR2 YYEEEE. This CDR3 has 16 amino acids. The chain's CDR3 is CASSLASGQLNTEAFF. CDR3 in DNA: TGTGCCAGCAGCTTGGCGTCGGGACAGCTGAACACTGAAGCTTTCTTT.

Concerning this clone: Relative to the germline gene, one junction end is altered; a read error may explain this. The CDR3 bases are TGTGCCAGCAGCCCCAAAGGACAGGGAGTTCCATATGGCTTCACCTTC. Amino acids: CASSPKGQGVPYGFTF. The V and J genes are TRBV9 and TRBJ1-2; 8 nucleotides agree with TRBD1. The CDR3 extends over 16 amino acids. From germline, CDR1 is SGDLS and CDR2 YYNGEE. The whole variable domain, remainder taken from reference TRBV9 and TRBJ1-2, is DSGVTQTPKHLITATGQRVTLRCSPRSGDLSVYWYQQSLDQGLQFLIQYYNGEERAKGNILERFSAQQFPDLHSELNLSSLELGDSALYFCASSPKGQGVPYGFTFGSGTRLTVV.